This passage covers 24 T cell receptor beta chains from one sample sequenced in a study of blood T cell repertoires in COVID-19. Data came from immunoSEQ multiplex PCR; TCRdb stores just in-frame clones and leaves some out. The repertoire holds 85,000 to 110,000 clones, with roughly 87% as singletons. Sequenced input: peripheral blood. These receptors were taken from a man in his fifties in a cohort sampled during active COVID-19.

The CDR3 sequence: CASSVDPGSGGAFF. In DNA form, the CDR3 reads TGTGCCAGCAGCGTAGATCCTGGGTCGGGGGGAGCTTTCTTT. This chain links TRBV9 with TRBJ1-1; D may be TRBD1 (5 bases). V was shortened by 0 bases and J by 10 bases, with 16 bases between the two germline ends. CDR1 and CDR2 from the germline V gene are SGDLS and YYNGEE. This CDR3 spans 14 amino acids. The full variable domain, rest sourced from reference TRBV9 and TRBJ1-1, is DSGVTQTPKHLITATGQRVTLRCSPRSGDLSVYWYQQSLDQGLQFLIQYYNGEERAKGNILERFSAQQFPDLHSELNLSSLELGDSALYFCASSVDPGSGGAFFGQGTRLTVV.

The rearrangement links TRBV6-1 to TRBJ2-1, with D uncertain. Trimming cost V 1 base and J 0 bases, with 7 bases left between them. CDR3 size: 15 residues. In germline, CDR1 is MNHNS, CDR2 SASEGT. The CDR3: CASSEDRNSYNEQFF. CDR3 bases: TGTGCCAGCAGTGAAGACAGAAACTCCTACAATGAGCAGTTCTTC.

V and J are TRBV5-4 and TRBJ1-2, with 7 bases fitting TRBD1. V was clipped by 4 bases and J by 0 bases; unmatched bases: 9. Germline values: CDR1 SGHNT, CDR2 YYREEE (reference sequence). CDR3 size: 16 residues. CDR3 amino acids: CASSRRDRTSNYGYTF. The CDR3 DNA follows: TGTGCCAGCAGCCGCCGGGACAGAACTTCTAACTATGGCTACACCTTC.

The CDR3 nucleotides are TGTGCCAGCAGCAGGGACTACCAAGAGACCCAGTACTTC. This codes for CASSRDYQETQYF. The chain has TRBV7-2 and TRBJ2-5; D possibly corresponds to TRBD2 (6 bases). The CDR3 sequence is 13 residues long. Germline V gene sequence: CDR1 SGHTA, CDR2 FQGNSA. V dropped 5 bases and J dropped 0 bases, with 7 bases sitting between them. Full variable domain (missing parts from reference TRBV7-2 and TRBJ2-5): GAGVSQSPSNKVTEKGKDVELRCDPISGHTALYWYRQSLGQGLEFLIYFQGNSAPDKSGLPSDRFSAERTGGSVSTLTIQRTQQEDSAVYLCASSRDYQETQYFGPGTRLLVL.

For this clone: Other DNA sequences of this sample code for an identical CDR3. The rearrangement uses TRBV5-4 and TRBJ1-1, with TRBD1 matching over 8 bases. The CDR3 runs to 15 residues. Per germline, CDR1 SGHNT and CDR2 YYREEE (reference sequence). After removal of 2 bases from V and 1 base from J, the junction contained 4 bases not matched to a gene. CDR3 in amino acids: CASSLGQGGNTEAFF. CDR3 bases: TGTGCCAGCAGCTTAGGACAGGGTGGGAACACTGAAGCTTTCTTT.

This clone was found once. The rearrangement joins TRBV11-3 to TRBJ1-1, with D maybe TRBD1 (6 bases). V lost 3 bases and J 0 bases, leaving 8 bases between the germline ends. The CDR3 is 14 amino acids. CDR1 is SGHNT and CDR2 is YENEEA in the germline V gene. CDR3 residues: CASSFGQLNTEAFF. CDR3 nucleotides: TGTGCCAGCAGCTTCGGACAGCTGAACACTGAAGCTTTCTTT.

CDR3 sequence: CASSQGGTGGSPLHF. CDR3 bases: TGTGCCAGCAGCCAAGGGGGGACAGGGGGTTCACCCCTCCACTTT. This sequence joins TRBV3-1 (or the pseudogene TRBV3-2) and TRBJ1-6; 11 nucleotides line up with TRBD1. This CDR3 is built from 15 residues. V shed 1 base and J 9 bases; nucleotides not matched to a gene: 2. The V gene's germline CDR1 is LGHDT and CDR2 YNNKEL (reference sequence).

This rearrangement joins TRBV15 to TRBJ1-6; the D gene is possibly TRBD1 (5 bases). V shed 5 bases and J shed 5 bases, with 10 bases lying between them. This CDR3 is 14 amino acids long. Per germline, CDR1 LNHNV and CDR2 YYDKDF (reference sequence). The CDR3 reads CATSPQVDNSPLHF. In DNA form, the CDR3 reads TGTGCCACCAGCCCACAGGTCGATAATTCACCCCTCCACTTT. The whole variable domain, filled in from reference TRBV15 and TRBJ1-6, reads DAMVIQNPRYQVTQFGKPVTLSCSQTLNHNVMYWYQQKSSQAPKLLFHYYDKDFNNEADTPDNFQSRRPNTSFCFLDIRSPGLGDTAMYLCATSPQVDNSPLHFGNGTRLTVT.

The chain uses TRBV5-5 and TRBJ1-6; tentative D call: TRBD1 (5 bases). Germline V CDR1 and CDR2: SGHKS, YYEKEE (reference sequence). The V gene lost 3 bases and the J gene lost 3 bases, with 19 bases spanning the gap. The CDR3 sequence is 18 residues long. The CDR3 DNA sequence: TGTGCCAGCAGCTCAGGGACTAACCTGAGGGACTATAATTCACCCCTCCACTTT. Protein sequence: CASSSGTNLRDYNSPLHF. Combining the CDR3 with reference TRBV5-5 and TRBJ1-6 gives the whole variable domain DAGVTQSPTHLIKTRGQQVTLRCSPISGHKSVSWYQQVLGQGPQFIFQYYEKEERGRGNFPDRFSARQFPNYSSELNVNALLLGDSALYLCASSSGTNLRDYNSPLHFGNGTRLTVT.

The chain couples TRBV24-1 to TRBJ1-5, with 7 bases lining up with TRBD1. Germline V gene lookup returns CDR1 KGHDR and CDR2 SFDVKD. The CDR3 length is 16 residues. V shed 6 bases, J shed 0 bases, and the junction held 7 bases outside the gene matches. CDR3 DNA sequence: TGTGCCACCAGTTCAGGGACAGTTAATAGCAATCAGCCCCAGCATTTT. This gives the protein CATSSGTVNSNQPQHF.

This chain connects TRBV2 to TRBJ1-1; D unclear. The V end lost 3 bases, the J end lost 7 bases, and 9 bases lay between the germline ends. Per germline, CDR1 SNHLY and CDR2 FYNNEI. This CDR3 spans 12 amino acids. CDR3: CASSEWSREAFF. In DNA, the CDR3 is TGTGCCAGCAGTGAGTGGAGCCGTGAAGCTTTCTTT.

CDR3 residues: CASSVATGGLGNTIYF. The CDR3 DNA reads as TGTGCCAGCAGCGTAGCTACTGGGGGCTTAGGAAACACCATATATTTT. The chain has TRBV9 and TRBJ1-3; TRBD1 might be the D (6 bases). Germline V CDR1 and CDR2: SGDLS, YYNGEE. This CDR3 is 16 amino acids long. V dropped 0 bases and J dropped 4 bases, with 14 bases sitting between them.

CDR3 region: CASSLDTGYSPLHF. DNA of the CDR3: TGTGCCAGCAGCTTAGATACGGGGTACTCACCCCTCCACTTT. The chain carries TRBV7-2 and TRBJ1-6; D remains unclear. Germline CDR1 reads SGHTA; CDR2 reads FQGNSA. Between the trimmed V and J ends, which lost 1 base and 10 bases, there was a span of 11 bases. The CDR3 consists of 14 residues.

CDR3 sequence reads: CASSYRGGGSTDTQYF. CDR3 bases: TGTGCCAGCAGTTATAGGGGGGGCGGTAGCACAGATACGCAGTATTTT. V is TRBV7-9 and J is TRBJ2-3; perhaps TRBD2 as D (7 bases). Germline-derived CDR1 and CDR2 are SEHNR and FQNEAQ (reference sequence). The CDR3 spans 16 residues. V lost 6 bases to trimming and J lost 0 bases, with 16 bases between them.

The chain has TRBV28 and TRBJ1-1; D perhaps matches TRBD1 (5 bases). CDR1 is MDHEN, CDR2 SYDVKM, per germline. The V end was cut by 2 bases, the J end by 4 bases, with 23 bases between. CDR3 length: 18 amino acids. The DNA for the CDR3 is TGTGCCAGCAGTTTACTCGCCCAGGGTAGCCGTCGTGGCACTGAAGCTTTCTTT. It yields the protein CASSLLAQGSRRGTEAFF.

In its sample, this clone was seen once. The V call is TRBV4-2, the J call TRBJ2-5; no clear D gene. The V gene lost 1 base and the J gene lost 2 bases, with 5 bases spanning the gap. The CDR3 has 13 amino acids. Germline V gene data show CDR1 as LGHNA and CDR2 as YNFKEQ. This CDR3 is CASSQGQQETQYF. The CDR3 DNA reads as TGTGCCAGCAGCCAAGGGCAGCAAGAGACCCAGTACTTC.

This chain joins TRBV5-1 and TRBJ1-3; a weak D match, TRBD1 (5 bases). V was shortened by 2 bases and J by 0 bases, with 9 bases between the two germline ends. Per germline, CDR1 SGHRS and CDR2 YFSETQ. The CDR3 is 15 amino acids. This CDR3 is CASSLGEGSGNTIYF. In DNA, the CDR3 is TGCGCCAGCAGCTTAGGGGAGGGCTCTGGAAACACCATATATTTT.

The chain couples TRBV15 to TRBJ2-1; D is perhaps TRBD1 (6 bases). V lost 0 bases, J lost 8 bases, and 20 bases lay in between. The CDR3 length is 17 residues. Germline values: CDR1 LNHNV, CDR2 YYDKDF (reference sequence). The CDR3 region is CATSRDPPGTNDHEQFF. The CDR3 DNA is TGTGCCACCAGCAGAGACCCCCCGGGGACAAACGATCATGAGCAGTTCTTC.

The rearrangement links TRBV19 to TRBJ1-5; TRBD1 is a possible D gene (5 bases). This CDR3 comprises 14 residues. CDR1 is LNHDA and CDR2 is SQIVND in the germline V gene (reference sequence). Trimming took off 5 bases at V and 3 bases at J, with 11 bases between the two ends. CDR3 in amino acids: CASSPRQFNQPQHF. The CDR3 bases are TGTGCCAGTAGTCCACGACAGTTCAATCAGCCCCAGCATTTT.

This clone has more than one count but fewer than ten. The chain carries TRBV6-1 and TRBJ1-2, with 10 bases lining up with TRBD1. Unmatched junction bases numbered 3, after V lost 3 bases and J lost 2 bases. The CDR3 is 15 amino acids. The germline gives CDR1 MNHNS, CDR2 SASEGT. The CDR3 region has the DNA TGTGCCAGCAGTGACCGGGGACAGGGGAACTATGGCTACACCTTC. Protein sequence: CASSDRGQGNYGYTF.

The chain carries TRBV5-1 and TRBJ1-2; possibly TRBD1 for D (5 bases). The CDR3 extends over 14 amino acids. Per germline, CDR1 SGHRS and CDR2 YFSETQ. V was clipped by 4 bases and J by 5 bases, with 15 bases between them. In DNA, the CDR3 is TGCGCCAGCAGCCGGGACTCAGAAGGGTATGGCTACACCTTC. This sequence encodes CASSRDSEGYGYTF.

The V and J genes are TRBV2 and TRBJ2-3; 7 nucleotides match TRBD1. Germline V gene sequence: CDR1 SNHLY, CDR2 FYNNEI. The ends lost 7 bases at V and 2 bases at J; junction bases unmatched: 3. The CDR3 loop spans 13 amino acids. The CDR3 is CASKRGPTDTQYF. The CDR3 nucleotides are TGTGCCAGCAAGAGGGGGCCCACAGATACGCAGTATTTT.

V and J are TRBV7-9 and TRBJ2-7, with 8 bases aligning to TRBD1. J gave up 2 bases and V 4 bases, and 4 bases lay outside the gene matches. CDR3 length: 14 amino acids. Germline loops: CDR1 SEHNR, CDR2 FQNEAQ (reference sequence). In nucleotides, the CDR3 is TGTGCCAGCAGCTCGACAGGGGAAGCCTACGAGCAGTACTTC. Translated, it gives CASSSTGEAYEQYF.

CDR3: CASSLTGNYGYTF. The CDR3 DNA follows: TGTGCCAGCAGTTTGACAGGGAACTATGGCTACACCTTC. The rearrangement joins TRBV28 to TRBJ1-2; TRBD1 matches 7 bases. This CDR3 comprises 13 residues. Per the germline V gene, CDR1 is MDHEN and CDR2 is SYDVKM. The junction had 0 bases not matched to a gene; V was cut back by 3 bases and J by 2 bases.